The 19 T cell receptor beta chains given below trace back to one sample, sequenced in a study of shared clonotypes between healthy human individuals. The assay was immunoSEQ multiplex PCR, and TCRdb's table has in-frame clones only and misses some. The data contain fewer than 550,000 clones, 60% to 80% of them singletons. Sequencing was done on a sample of PBMCs. Receptor source: a middle-aged woman in good health. Some clones in this sample may be carry-over from other donors' samples.

The V and J genes are TRBV10-2 and TRBJ1-2; TRBD1 agrees at 12 bases. Germline CDR1 and CDR2: WSHSY and SAAADI. Trimming at V came to 5 bases and at J to 11 bases, leaving 6 bases not matched to a gene. This CDR3 is built from 13 residues. CDR3 coding DNA: TGCGCCAGCAGTAAGGGACAGGGGGCGAGGTACACCTTC. Protein product: CASSKGQGARYTF.

A note on this clone: Sequence at one end of the junction differs from germline and may be a read error. This rearrangement joins TRBV20-1 to TRBJ2-7; 7 nucleotides align to TRBD2. CDR1 is DFQATT and CDR2 is SNEGSKA in the germline V gene (reference sequence). CDR3 length: 11 residues. CDR3: CGASGTYEQYF. The CDR3 DNA reads as TGCGGTGCTAGCGGTACGTACGAGCAGTACTTC.

This clone was recorded at least ten times. J is TRBJ2-7 and V is TRBV6-9; 7 nucleotides line up with TRBD1. V gave up 10 bases and J gave up 0 bases; unmatched junction bases: 6. This CDR3 comprises 13 residues. Per the germline V gene, CDR1 is MNHGY and CDR2 is SVAAGI. The CDR3 loop reads CANRQGDSYEQYF. CDR3 in DNA: TGTGCCAATCGACAGGGCGACTCCTACGAGCAGTACTTC.

The V and J genes are TRBV19 and TRBJ2-7; 14 nucleotides line up with TRBD2. Germline CDR1 LNHDA, CDR2 SQIVND (reference sequence). V dropped 4 bases and J dropped 5; count of bases not matched to a gene: 4. The CDR3 contains 15 residues. In DNA, the CDR3 is TGTGCCAGTAGTAGGGGACTAGCGGGAGTAAACGAGCAGTACTTC. As protein: CASSRGLAGVNEQYF.

This clone has only a few counts. J is TRBJ2-5 and V is TRBV15; 11 bases align to TRBD1. This CDR3 comprises 14 residues. Germline V lookup: CDR1 LNHNV, CDR2 YYDKDF (reference sequence). The J segment lost 5 bases and the V segment lost 8 bases, leaving 7 bases of the junction unmatched. This chain's CDR3 is CATLGQGAGETQYF. The CDR3 nucleotides read TGTGCCACCCTTGGACAGGGGGCGGGGGAGACCCAGTACTTC.

This clone appeared once. This rearrangement joins TRBV28 to TRBJ1-1, with D possibly TRBD1 on 6 matching bases. V dropped 5 bases and J dropped 1 base, with 11 bases sitting between them. This CDR3 has 14 amino acids. Germline CDR1 MDHEN, CDR2 SYDVKM. This chain's CDR3 is CASSPEQGNTEAFF. In DNA, the CDR3 is TGTGCCAGCAGTCCCGAACAGGGGAACACTGAAGCTTTCTTT.

The chain joins TRBV28 to TRBJ1-5; no clear D gene. In germline, CDR1 is MDHEN, CDR2 SYDVKM. V shed 3 bases and J shed 4 bases, with 7 bases lying between them. The CDR3 spans 13 residues. CDR3 in amino acids: CASSLDMNQPQHF. The CDR3 DNA reads TGTGCCAGCAGTTTGGATATGAATCAGCCCCAGCATTTT.

This clone is a singleton in its sample. The chain uses TRBV2 and TRBJ1-1; 11 bases agree with TRBD1. The CDR3 runs to 16 residues. Germline V gene data show CDR1 as SNHLY and CDR2 as FYNNEI. With 0 bases clipped from V and 4 bases from J, the junction kept 4 bases outside the gene matches. CDR3: CASSEAWTGGVTEAFF. DNA for the CDR3: TGTGCCAGCAGTGAAGCCTGGACAGGGGGCGTCACTGAAGCTTTCTTT.

This chain joins TRBV18 and TRBJ1-2, with TRBD1 matching 7 bases. This CDR3 has 16 residues. V gave up 0 bases and J gave up 4 bases; unmatched junction bases: 8. The germline V gene encodes CDR1 KGHSH and CDR2 LQKENI. CDR3 sequence reads: CASSPPGTEQVYGYTF. The CDR3 coding sequence is TGTGCCAGCTCACCACCCGGGACAGAGCAAGTCTATGGCTACACCTTC.

This clone was counted between two and nine times. This chain joins TRBV5-6 and TRBJ1-2; D not resolved. CDR1 is SGHDT, CDR2 YYEEEE, per germline. There are 15 residues in the CDR3. The V end lost 4 bases, the J end lost 3 bases, and 16 bases lay between the germline ends. CDR3: CASSPVGDLYYGYTF. The CDR3 DNA is TGTGCCAGCAGCCCGGTCGGGGATTTGTACTATGGCTACACCTTC.

There are many counts of this clone. The V gene is TRBV6-1, the J gene TRBJ2-2; D may match TRBD1 or TRBD2 (5 bases each). V gave up 1 base and J gave up 1 base, with 7 bases separating them. This CDR3 has 15 residues. The germline V gene has CDR1 MNHNS and CDR2 SASEGT. The CDR3 loop reads CASSEVGENTGELFF. CDR3 bases: TGTGCCAGCAGTGAAGTGGGGGAGAACACCGGGGAGCTGTTTTTT.

The chain is built from TRBV10-3 and TRBJ1-2, with TRBD1 matching over 7 bases. The CDR3 is 15 residues long. The V segment lost 0 bases and the J segment 4 bases; nucleotides outside the gene matches: 5. Germline values: CDR1 ENHRY, CDR2 SYGVKD. The chain's CDR3 is CAISESADRIYGYTF. The CDR3 DNA sequence: TGTGCCATCAGTGAGTCCGCGGACAGGATCTATGGCTACACCTTC.

This chain joins TRBV11-2 and TRBJ1-1; D gene uncertain. This CDR3 spans 14 amino acids. The V end was cut by 2 bases, the J end by 3 bases, with 10 bases between. CDR1 and CDR2 (germline): SGHAT, FQNNGV. The CDR3 coding sequence is TGTGCCAGCAGCTTAACGGCGGGTGACACTGAAGCTTTCTTT. This translates into CASSLTAGDTEAFF.

This clone was seen just once. The chain has TRBV19 and TRBJ2-7, with unresolved D. CDR3 length: 14 residues. V was cut by 3 bases and J by 1 base, with 10 bases left in between. Germline-derived CDR1 and CDR2 are LNHDA and SQIVND (reference sequence). Here the CDR3 DNA reads TGTGCCAGTAGTATTGCGGTGCAGTCCTACGAGCAGTACTTC. As protein: CASSIAVQSYEQYF.

This clone was found a few times. The CDR3, as DNA: TGTGCCTGGAGTGTTTTCGGCAGTCTGGTCACTGAAGCTTTCTTT. This sequence encodes CAWSVFGSLVTEAFF. V usage is TRBV30 and J usage is TRBJ1-1; D remains ambiguous. This CDR3 is built from 15 residues. Germline values: CDR1 GTSNPN, CDR2 SVGIG (reference sequence). Trimming cost V 0 bases and J 4 bases, with 15 bases left between them. The whole variable domain, remainder taken from reference TRBV30 and TRBJ1-1, is SQTIHQWPATLVQPVGSPLSLECTVEGTSNPNLYWYRQAAGRGLQLLFYSVGIGQISSEVPQNLSASRPQDRQFILSSKKLLLSDSGFYLCAWSVFGSLVTEAFFGQGTRLTVV.

The chain combines TRBV6-6 with TRBJ1-2, with TRBD1 as a possible D gene (5 bases). Germline-derived CDR1 and CDR2 are MNHNY and SVGAGI (reference sequence). The CDR3 is made up of 13 amino acids. Deletions cut 1 base from V and 6 bases from J, with 9 bases between. The CDR3 sequence is CASSYFGGDGYTF. As DNA, the CDR3 is TGTGCCAGCAGTTACTTCGGGGGTGATGGCTACACCTTC.

The gene calls are TRBV11-2 and TRBJ2-5; tentative D call: TRBD2 (6 bases). The germline V and J ends were trimmed by 1 base and 5 bases, with 14 bases remaining between them. The CDR3 contains 15 residues. CDR1 and CDR2 (germline): SGHAT, FQNNGV. The CDR3 spells CASSLGTGRGETQYF. Here the CDR3 DNA reads TGTGCCAGCAGCTTAGGCACAGGCCGGGGGGAGACCCAGTACTTC.

The chain uses TRBV11-1 and TRBJ2-5; a possible D gene is TRBD2 (6 bases). The J call is in doubt because the DNA end fits TRBJ2-7 better. Germline values: CDR1 SGHAT, CDR2 FQDESV (reference sequence). The CDR3 totals 15 residues. CDR3 nucleotide sequence: TGTGCCAGCAGCTTAGGCGGGGTTAACCCTCTCGAGCAGTACTTC. It specifies CASSLGGVNPLEQYF.

V and J are TRBV25-1 and TRBJ2-3, with a weak D call TRBD2 (6 bases). The CDR3 totals 14 residues. Germline-derived CDR1 and CDR2 are MGHDK and SYGVNS. With 4 bases removed from V and 1 base from J, the gap between germline ends came to 9 bases. The CDR3 DNA follows: TGTGCCAGCAGTGGGGGACTTCGCACAGATACGCAGTATTTT. Amino acids: CASSGGLRTDTQYF.